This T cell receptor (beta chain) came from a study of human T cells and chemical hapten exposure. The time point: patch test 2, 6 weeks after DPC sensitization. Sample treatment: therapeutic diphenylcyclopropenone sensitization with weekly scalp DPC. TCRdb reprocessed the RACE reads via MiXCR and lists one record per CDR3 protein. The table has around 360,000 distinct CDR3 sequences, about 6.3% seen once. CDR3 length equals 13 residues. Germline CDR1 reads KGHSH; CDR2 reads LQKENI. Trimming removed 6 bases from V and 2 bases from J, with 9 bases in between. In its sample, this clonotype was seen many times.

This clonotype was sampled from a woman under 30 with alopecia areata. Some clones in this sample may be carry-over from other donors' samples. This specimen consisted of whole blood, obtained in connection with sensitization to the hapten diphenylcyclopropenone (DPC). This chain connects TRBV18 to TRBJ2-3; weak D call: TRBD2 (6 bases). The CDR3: CASSSGVTDTQYF. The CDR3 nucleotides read TGTGCCAGCTCTTCGGGGGTCACAGATACGCAGTATTTT.